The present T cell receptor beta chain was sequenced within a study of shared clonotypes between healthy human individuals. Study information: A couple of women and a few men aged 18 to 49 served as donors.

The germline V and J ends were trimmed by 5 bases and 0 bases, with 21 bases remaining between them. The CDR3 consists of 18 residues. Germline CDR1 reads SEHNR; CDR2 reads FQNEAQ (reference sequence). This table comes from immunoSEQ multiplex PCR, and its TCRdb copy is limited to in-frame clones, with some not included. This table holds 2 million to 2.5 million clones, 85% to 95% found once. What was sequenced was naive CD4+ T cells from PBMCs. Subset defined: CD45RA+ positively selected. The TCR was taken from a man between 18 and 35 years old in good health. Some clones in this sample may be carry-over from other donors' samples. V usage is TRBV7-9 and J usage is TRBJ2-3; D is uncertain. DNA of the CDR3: TGTGCCAGCAGCGCCCCTCCGTACCTTTTGTCTAGCACAGATACGCAGTATTTT. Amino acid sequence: CASSAPPYLLSSTDTQYF.